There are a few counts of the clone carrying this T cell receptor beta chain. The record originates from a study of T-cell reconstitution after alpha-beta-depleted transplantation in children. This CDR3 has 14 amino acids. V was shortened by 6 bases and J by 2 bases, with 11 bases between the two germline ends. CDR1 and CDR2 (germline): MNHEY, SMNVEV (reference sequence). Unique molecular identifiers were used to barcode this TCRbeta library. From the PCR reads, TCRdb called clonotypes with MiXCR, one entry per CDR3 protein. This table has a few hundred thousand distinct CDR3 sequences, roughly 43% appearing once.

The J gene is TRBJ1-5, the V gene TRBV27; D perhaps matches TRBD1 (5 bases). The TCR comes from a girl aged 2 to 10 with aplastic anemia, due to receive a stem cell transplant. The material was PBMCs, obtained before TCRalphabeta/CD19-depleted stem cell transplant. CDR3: CASSYRDGNQPQHF. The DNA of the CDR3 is TGTGCCAGCAGCTACCGGGACGGCAATCAGCCCCAGCATTTT.